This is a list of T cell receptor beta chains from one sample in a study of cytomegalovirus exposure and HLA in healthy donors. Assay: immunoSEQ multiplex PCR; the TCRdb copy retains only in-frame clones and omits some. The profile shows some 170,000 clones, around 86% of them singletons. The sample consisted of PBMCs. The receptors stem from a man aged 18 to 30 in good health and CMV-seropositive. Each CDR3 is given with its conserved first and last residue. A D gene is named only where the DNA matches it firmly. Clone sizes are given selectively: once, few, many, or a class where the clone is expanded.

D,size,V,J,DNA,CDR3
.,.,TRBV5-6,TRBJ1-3,TGTGCCAGCAGCAGTAGGGGAGGATCCTCGAGGGGAAACACCATATATTTT,CASSSRGGSSRGNTIYF
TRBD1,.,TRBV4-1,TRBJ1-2,TGCGCCAGCAGCGGACAGGGCTATGGCTACACCTTC,CASSGQGYGYTF
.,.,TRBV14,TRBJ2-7,TGTGCCAGCAGCCAAGATGGCACAGGCAACTACGAGCAGTACTTC,CASSQDGTGNYEQYF
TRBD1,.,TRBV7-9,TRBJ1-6,TGTGCCAGCAGCCGGACGGACAGGGTCTCACCCCTCCACTTT,CASSRTDRVSPLHF
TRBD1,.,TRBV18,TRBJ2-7,TGTGCCAGCTCACCACCGGGACAGCCCCTCCACGAGCAGTACTTC,CASSPPGQPLHEQYF
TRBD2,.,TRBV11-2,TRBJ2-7,TGTGCCAGCAGCTTATTACCGGGACTAGCCTACGAGCAGTACTTC,CASSLLPGLAYEQYF
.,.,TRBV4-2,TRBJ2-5,TGTGCCAGCAGCCAAGAATCAGGGGGGTGGCTAGCGGGTCCAGAGACCCAGTACTTC,CASSQESGGWLAGPETQYF
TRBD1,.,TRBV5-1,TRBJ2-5,TGCGCCAGCAGCTATGGGACAGGGGGCCCCCAAGAGACCCAGTACTTC,CASSYGTGGPQETQYF
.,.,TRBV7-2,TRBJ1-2,TGTGCCAGCAGCTTGGTCCGGGACATATATGGCTACACCTTC,CASSLVRDIYGYTF
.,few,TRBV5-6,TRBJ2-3,TGTGCCAGCAGCCTGACGGGTATTGCAGATACGCAGTATTTT,CASSLTGIADTQYF
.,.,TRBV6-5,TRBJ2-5,TGTGCCAGCAGTTACTCCGGTTGGGAGACCCAGTACTTC,CASSYSGWETQYF
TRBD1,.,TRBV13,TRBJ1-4,TGTGCCAGCAGCCAGGGGGCCCAGGAAAAACTGTTTTTT,CASSQGAQEKLFF
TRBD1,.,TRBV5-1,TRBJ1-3,TGCGCCAGCAGCTTGCTACAGGGGATAACTGGAAACACCATATATTTT,CASSLLQGITGNTIYF
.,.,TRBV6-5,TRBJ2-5,TGTGCCAGCAGTCAAGTCGGGACTCGCTTCGAGACCCAGTACTTC,CASSQVGTRFETQYF
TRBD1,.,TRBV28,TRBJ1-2,TGTGCCAGCACCTCGCCGGGACAGGTCGGCTACACCTTC,CASTSPGQVGYTF
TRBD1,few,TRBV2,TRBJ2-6,TGTGCCACTGCCGGGACAGGGGGCAGTGGGGCCAACGTCCTGACTTTC,CATAGTGGSGANVLTF
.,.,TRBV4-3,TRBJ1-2,TGCGCCAGCAGCCAATTCTCAGGAACTAACTATGGCTACACCTTC,CASSQFSGTNYGYTF
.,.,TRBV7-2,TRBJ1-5,TGTGCCAGCAGCTCTCAGGGAAGAGTGAGCAATCAGCCCCAGCATTTT,CASSSQGRVSNQPQHF
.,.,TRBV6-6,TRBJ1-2,TGTGCCAGCAGTTACTCGAAGCAGGGTGACTATGGCTACACCTTC,CASSYSKQGDYGYTF
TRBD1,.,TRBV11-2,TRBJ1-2,TGTGCCAGCACCAGGACGACAGGGAGTTATGGCTACACCTTC,CASTRTTGSYGYTF
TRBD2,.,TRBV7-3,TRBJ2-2,TGTGCCAGCAGCTCCCGGACTAGCGGGGGGGCCGAGTCCGGGGAGCTGTTTTTT,CASSSRTSGGAESGELFF
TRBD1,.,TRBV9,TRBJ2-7,TGTGCCAGCAGCGTCAGGGACAGATCCTACGAGCAGTACTTC,CASSVRDRSYEQYF
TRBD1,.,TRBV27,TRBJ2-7,TGTGCCAGCAGTTTACCCCGGGACAGGGACTCCTACGAGCAGTACTTC,CASSLPRDRDSYEQYF
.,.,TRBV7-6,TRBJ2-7,TGTGCCAGCAGCTTAGCGGGCCCGCGCGAGCAGTACTTC,CASSLAGPREQYF
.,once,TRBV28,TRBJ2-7,TGTGCCAGCAGTGAGGAGGGTTACGAGCAGTACTTC,CASSEEGYEQYF
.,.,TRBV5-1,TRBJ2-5,TGCGCCAGCAGCTTGGGCAGGGAACGAGAGACCCAGTACTTC,CASSLGRERETQYF
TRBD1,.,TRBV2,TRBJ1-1,TGTGCCGGACTAAACAGGGGGAACACTGAAGCTTTCTTT,CAGLNRGNTEAFF
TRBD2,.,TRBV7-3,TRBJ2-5,TGTGCCAGCAGCTCCGGGACTATCTATGGGACCCAGTACTTC,CASSSGTIYGTQYF
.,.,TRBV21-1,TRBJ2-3,TGTGCCAGCAGCAAAGTAGGGGTGGATCTAGCGGGGGAGACAGATACGCAGTATTTT,CASSKVGVDLAGETDTQYF
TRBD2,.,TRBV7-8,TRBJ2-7,TGTGCCAGCAGCTCTTCTAGCGGGGGTTACGAGCAGTACTTC,CASSSSSGGYEQYF
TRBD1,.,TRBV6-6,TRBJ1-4,TGTGCCACAGGGGGCCCTAATGAAAAACTGTTTTTT,CATGGPNEKLFF
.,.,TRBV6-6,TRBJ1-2,TGTGCCAGCAGTGGGACTGGCTATGGCTACACCTTC,CASSGTGYGYTF
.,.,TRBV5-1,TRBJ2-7,TGCGCCAGCAGCCCGATTGCCGGGAATACAGTTGAGCAGTACTTC,CASSPIAGNTVEQYF
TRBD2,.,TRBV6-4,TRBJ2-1,TGTGCCAGCAGTCAAGGACTAGCGAATGAGCAGTTCTTC,CASSQGLANEQFF
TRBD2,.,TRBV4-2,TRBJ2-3,TGTGCCAGCAGCCAAGAGAGGCGGGGAGCGGGACTCACAGATACGCAGTATTTT,CASSQERRGAGLTDTQYF
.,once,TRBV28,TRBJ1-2,TGTGCCAGCAGCGCCGTTGGCGGTACTCGAGCTAACTATGGCTACACCTTC,CASSAVGGTRANYGYTF
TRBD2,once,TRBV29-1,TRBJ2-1,TGCAGCGTTGAAGATGGTGCTAGCGGGGGGCCCAATGAGCAGTTCTTC,CSVEDGASGGPNEQFF
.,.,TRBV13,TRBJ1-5,TGTGCCAGCAGCTTATTGCGGGGTCAGCCCCAGCATTTT,CASSLLRGQPQHF
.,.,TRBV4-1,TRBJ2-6,TGCGCCAGCAGCCGAGGGTCCTCTGGGGCCAACGTCCTGACTTTC,CASSRGSSGANVLTF